The 23 T cell receptor beta chains given below trace back to one sample, sequenced in a study of blood T cells in healthy people across ages. Through a sample-barcoded 5' primer and a J-beta primer mix, a second PCR was run for roughly 6 to 11 cycles. TCRdb passed the 5' RACE reads through MiXCR, listing each CDR3 protein once. The table has about 830,000 distinct CDR3 sequences, less than 80% seen once. Sequencing was carried out using blood. The receptors originated from a young man in good health.

This rearrangement joins TRBV4-2 to TRBJ2-5; 8 positions agree with TRBD2. Looked up from germline, CDR1 is LGHNA and CDR2 is YNFKEQ. V was pared by 3 bases and J by 4 bases, with 13 bases of the junction left unmatched. This CDR3 comprises 17 residues. CDR3 region: CASSHLTGGVVVETQYF. The DNA for the CDR3 is TGTGCCAGCAGCCACTTAACGGGGGGGGTAGTGGTAGAGACCCAGTACTTC.

CDR3 in amino acids: CSVPTGTGPLDTQYF. The DNA of the CDR3 is TGCAGCGTTCCTACCGGGACAGGGCCCCTGGATACGCAGTATTTT. This chain uses TRBV29-1 with TRBJ2-3, with TRBD1 identical over 9 bases. The CDR3 sequence is 15 residues long. Germline CDR1 is SQVTM and CDR2 is ANQGSEA. The V and J ends lost 5 bases and 6 bases, in that order; junction bases with no gene match: 12.

This clonotype was counted between two and nine times. The chain couples TRBV4-3 to TRBJ2-3, with a tentative D call TRBD2 (5 bases). The germline CDR1 and CDR2 sequences are LGHNA and YSLEER. The germline V and J ends were trimmed by 0 bases and 4 bases, with 23 bases remaining between them. This CDR3 spans 19 amino acids. The CDR3 DNA is TGCGCCAGCAGCCAAGAGGTGTTAGAGGCGGGCAGCCTCCCAGATACGCAGTATTTT. It specifies CASSQEVLEAGSLPDTQYF.

V is TRBV14 and J is TRBJ2-7, with D uncertain. Germline V gene data show CDR1 as SGHDN and CDR2 as FVKESK. The CDR3 contains 14 residues. V was shortened by 3 bases and J by 2 bases, with 11 bases between the two germline ends. CDR3 amino acids: CASSQLSDPYEQYF. The CDR3 coding sequence is TGTGCCAGCAGCCAGTTGTCGGACCCCTACGAGCAGTACTTC.

The chain recombines TRBV3-1 with TRBJ2-1; 7 nucleotides align to TRBD1. In germline, CDR1 is LGHDT, CDR2 YNNKEL (reference sequence). With 4 bases clipped from V and 6 bases from J, the junction kept 15 bases outside the gene matches. CDR3 length equals 17 residues. The CDR3 loop reads CASSPDARGPGGNEQFF. For the CDR3, the DNA is TGTGCCAGCAGCCCAGACGCCAGGGGTCCAGGGGGCAATGAGCAGTTCTTC.

Note on this clonotype: This may stem from a read error, because a much larger clone lies one nucleotide away. The J gene is TRBJ1-6, the V gene TRBV25-1; D gene ambiguous. Trimming cost V 6 bases and J 2 bases, with 17 bases left between them. This CDR3 comprises 17 residues. The germline V gene encodes CDR1 MGHDK and CDR2 SYGVNS. This CDR3 reads CASRGTSPSPYNSPLHF. In DNA, the CDR3 is TGTGCCAGCAGAGGCACGTCACCCAGCCCCTATAATTCACCCCTCCACTTT.

The chain is built from TRBV12-3 or TRBV12-4 and TRBJ2-2; 9 bases fit TRBD1. V lost 1 base to trimming and J lost 7 bases; unmatched junction nucleotides: 4. The CDR3 spans 15 residues. The CDR3 reads CASSLGTGAGGELFF. Here the CDR3 DNA reads TGTGCCAGCAGTTTAGGGACAGGGGCTGGCGGGGAGCTGTTTTTT.

The chain couples TRBV5-4 to TRBJ1-6; D may be TRBD1 (5 bases). V lost 2 bases and J 10 bases, leaving 13 bases between the germline ends. Looked up from germline, CDR1 is SGHNT and CDR2 is YYREEE (reference sequence). This CDR3 has 14 amino acids. The CDR3 spells CASSLGDGKSPLHF. CDR3 DNA: TGTGCCAGCAGCTTAGGGGATGGCAAATCACCCCTCCACTTT.

This chain links TRBV28 with TRBJ2-5, with D perhaps TRBD2 (5 bases). With 4 bases removed from V and 0 bases from J, the gap between germline ends came to 12 bases. Germline loops: CDR1 MDHEN, CDR2 SYDVKM. This CDR3 spans 15 amino acids. The CDR3 spells CASSSLASNQETQYF. CDR3 DNA sequence: TGTGCCAGCAGTTCCTTAGCGTCCAACCAAGAGACCCAGTACTTC.

The chain carries TRBV6-5 and TRBJ2-7; 7 bases map to TRBD1. The V gene's germline CDR1 is MNHEY and CDR2 SVGAGI. The CDR3 extends over 14 amino acids. J gave up 2 bases and V 5 bases, and 6 bases lay outside the gene matches. In nucleotides, the CDR3 is TGTGCCAGCAGTAGGCAGACAGGGACCTACGAGCAGTACTTC. Its protein is CASSRQTGTYEQYF.

This chain uses TRBV6-2 or TRBV6-3 with TRBJ2-1, with a weak D call TRBD1 (5 bases). Trimming took off 8 bases at V and 5 bases at J, with 13 bases between the two ends. The germline V gene encodes CDR1 MNHEY and CDR2 SVGEGT. The CDR3 is 13 amino acids. The CDR3 nucleotides read TGTGCCAGCGCTGACAGATTAGACAATGAGCAGTTCTTC. Protein product: CASADRLDNEQFF.

The V and J genes are TRBV5-4 and TRBJ2-2, with a weak D call TRBD1 (5 bases). With 4 bases removed from V and 4 bases from J, the gap between germline ends came to 14 bases. Germline-derived CDR1 and CDR2 are SGHNT and YYREEE (reference sequence). This CDR3 is 15 amino acids long. CDR3 sequence (DNA): TGTGCCAGCAGCCCTGACAGACGGACCACCGGGGAGCTGTTTTTT. Amino acids: CASSPDRRTTGELFF.

The chain carries TRBV29-1 and TRBJ1-2, with 9 nucleotides matching TRBD1. CDR1 SQVTM and CDR2 ANQGSEA come from the germline V gene. V lost 6 bases to trimming and J lost 8 bases; unmatched junction nucleotides: 7. The CDR3 covers 12 residues. DNA for the CDR3: TGCAGCGTCCCGCCGGGACAGGGAGGCTACACCTTC. This gives the protein CSVPPGQGGYTF.

In its sample, this clonotype was seen once. One end of the junction fails to match germline, which may point to a read error. The CDR3 region has the DNA TGCAGTGCACCTCAGGGCTCTGGGACCAACGTCCTGACTTTC. Its translation: CSAPQGSGTNVLTF. The V call is TRBV20-1, the J call TRBJ2-6; weak D call: TRBD1 (5 bases). The CDR3 consists of 14 residues. The germline V gene has CDR1 DFQATT and CDR2 SNEGSKA (reference sequence).

V gene TRBV5-1 combines with J gene TRBJ2-7; D not resolved. CDR1 is SGHRS, CDR2 YFSETQ, per germline. V dropped 1 base and J dropped 5 bases, with 10 bases sitting between them. This CDR3 is built from 13 residues. CDR3: CASSLTLGDEQYF. As DNA, the CDR3 is TGCGCCAGCAGCTTGACGCTTGGGGACGAGCAGTACTTC.

The rearrangement joins TRBV9 to TRBJ2-3, with D perhaps matching TRBD2 (6 bases). Between the trimmed V and J ends, which lost 4 bases and 8 bases, there was a span of 14 bases. The germline gives CDR1 SGDLS, CDR2 YYNGEE. The CDR3 totals 13 residues. In DNA, the CDR3 is TGTGCCAGCAGCCCGCCTAGGGAGGTTACGCAGTATTTT. This gives the protein CASSPPREVTQYF.

In this sample, this clonotype turned up once. V usage is TRBV3-1 and J usage is TRBJ1-1; unclear D gene. CDR1 LGHDT and CDR2 YNNKEL come from the germline V gene (reference sequence). Trimming removed 2 bases at V and 2 bases at J, with 9 bases between. CDR3 length: 14 residues. In nucleotides, the CDR3 is TGTGCCAGCAGCCAATGGTCCAGTAACACTGAAGCTTTCTTT. Translated, it gives CASSQWSSNTEAFF.

This sequence joins TRBV5-1 and TRBJ2-1, with 7 bases aligning to TRBD1. Looked up from germline, CDR1 is SGHRS and CDR2 is YFSETQ. V shed 3 bases and J 10 bases; nucleotides not matched to a gene: 7. The CDR3 spans 13 residues. CDR3 protein: CASSSDNRGEQFF. CDR3 nucleotide sequence: TGCGCCAGCAGCTCGGATAACAGGGGCGAGCAGTTCTTC. Variable domain in full (rest from reference TRBV5-1 and TRBJ2-1): KAGVTQTPRYLIKTRGQQVTLSCSPISGHRSVSWYQQTPGQGLQFLFEYFSETQRNKGNFPGRFSGRQFSNSRSEMNVSTLELGDSALYLCASSSDNRGEQFFGPGTRLTVL.

This clonotype turned up a few times. The V call is TRBV9, the J call TRBJ2-1; 9 nucleotides agree with TRBD2. The ends lost 3 bases at V and 4 bases at J; junction bases unmatched: 5. The CDR3 length is 15 residues. Germline CDR1 is SGDLS and CDR2 is YYNGEE. For the CDR3, the DNA is TGTGCCAGCAGCGCCGCTAGCGGGGTTTACAATGAGCAGTTCTTC. Its protein is CASSAASGVYNEQFF.

This clonotype was counted once. An end of the junction differs from the germline gene, which may be a read error. The V and J genes are TRBV9 and TRBJ2-5; TRBD1 matches at 9 bases. The germline CDR1 and CDR2 sequences are SGDLS and YYNGEE. The CDR3 spans 18 residues. The CDR3 sequence: CASCVGGLGQGVSETQYF. CDR3 DNA sequence: TGTGCCAGCTGCGTAGGGGGTCTGGGACAGGGCGTTTCCGAGACCCAGTACTTC.

This chain uses TRBV12-3 or TRBV12-4 with TRBJ2-7; D may be TRBD2 (5 bases). The CDR3 runs 14 residues. V shed 7 bases and J shed 5 bases, with 18 bases lying between them. CDR3 nucleotide sequence: TGTGCCAGCACTCTCCGCGAGGACGGGAACGAGCAGTACTTC. Protein: CASTLREDGNEQYF.

This clonotype appeared a single time. This rearrangement joins TRBV2 to TRBJ1-5; D may be TRBD1 (5 bases). V lost 4 bases and J lost 6, with 10 bases in between. CDR3 length: 13 residues. The germline gives CDR1 SNHLY, CDR2 FYNNEI. The CDR3 spells CASSVLGVQPQHF. CDR3 nucleotides: TGTGCCAGCAGTGTTTTAGGGGTTCAGCCCCAGCATTTT.

In this sample, this clonotype turned up a few times. The genes are TRBV6-2 or TRBV6-3 and TRBJ2-3; 7 bases align to TRBD1. There are 15 residues in the CDR3. CDR1 MNHEY and CDR2 SVGEGT come from the germline V gene. V lost 5 bases to trimming and J lost 6 bases; unmatched junction nucleotides: 11. Here the CDR3 reads CASSRQGRQLDTQYF. In DNA form, the CDR3 reads TGTGCCAGCAGTCGACAGGGAAGACAACTGGATACGCAGTATTTT.